Listed below are T cell receptor beta chains from one sample, sequenced in a study of T cell responses to AZD1222 COVID-19 vaccine. Sequencing was performed with immunoSEQ multiplex PCR; in TCRdb, only in-frame clones are kept and a portion is missing. The repertoire holds more than 100,000 clones, with more than 85% as singletons. This specimen consisted of peripheral blood, obtained on day 0 of AZD1222 vaccination. Every receptor here comes from an adult in good health. The CDR3 runs from the conserved cysteine through the conserved F or W. A D gene is named only where the DNA matches it firmly. The size entry is marked missing in some rows and otherwise reads once, few, many or a size class.

d_call	v_call	cdr3_length	clone_size	j_call	cdr3_aa	cdr3_nt
TRBD1	TRBV7-9	17	.	TRBJ1-2	CASSLTGTGVLHWGYTF	TGTGCCAGCAGCCTGACCGGGACAGGGGTACTTCATTGGGGCTACACCTTC
.	TRBV7-9	15	few	TRBJ1-1	CASSLFGVSSTEAFF	TGTGCCAGCAGCTTATTTGGGGTTTCTAGCACTGAAGCTTTCTTT
.	TRBV6-5	15	.	TRBJ1-3	CASSYSGSPGNTIYF	TGTGCCAGCAGTTACTCGGGGTCGCCTGGAAACACCATATATTTT
TRBD2	TRBV27	14	.	TRBJ2-1	CASSGLAGQNEQFF	TGTGCCAGCAGCGGACTAGCGGGGCAAAATGAGCAGTTCTTC
.	TRBV15	13	.	TRBJ1-6	CATSREANSPLHF	TGTGCCACCAGCAGAGAGGCGAATTCACCCCTCCACTTT
.	TRBV14	17	.	TRBJ1-1	CASSQVRPGPMNTEAFF	TGTGCCAGCAGCCAAGTCCGGCCAGGACCCATGAACACTGAAGCTTTCTTT
TRBD1	TRBV7-6	15	.	TRBJ1-4	CASSSQGKFNEKLFF	TGTGCCAGCAGCTCACAGGGGAAGTTTAATGAAAAACTGTTTTTT
.	TRBV19	15	.	TRBJ1-5	CASSMGESPNQPQHF	TGTGCCAGTAGTATGGGGGAATCCCCGAATCAGCCCCAGCATTTT
.	TRBV12-3/TRBV12-4	13	.	TRBJ2-1	CASSPRSYNEQFF	TGTGCCAGCAGTCCCAGGAGCTACAATGAGCAGTTCTTC
.	TRBV9	11	few	TRBJ1-3	CASSVGNTIYF	TGTGCCAGCAGCGTAGGAAACACCATATATTTT
TRBD1	TRBV5-6	14	.	TRBJ2-5	CASSRQGGEATQYF	TGTGCCAGCAGCCGACAGGGGGGTGAGGCGACCCAGTACTTC
TRBD1	TRBV19	16	.	TRBJ1-2	CASNGVDRGPVYGYTF	TGTGCCAGTAATGGGGTTGACAGGGGGCCTGTTTATGGCTACACCTTC
.	TRBV18	15	.	TRBJ1-5	CASSFNSNDNQPQHF	TGTGCCAGCTCTTTCAACAGTAATGACAATCAGCCCCAGCATTTT
.	TRBV12-3/TRBV12-4	11	many	TRBJ2-7	CASSLGYEQYF	TGTGCCAGCAGTTTAGGATACGAGCAGTACTTC
.	TRBV6-5	15	.	TRBJ1-2	CASSRDLQGDYGYTF	TGTGCCAGCAGTCGAGACCTACAGGGAGACTATGGCTACACCTTC
TRBD1	TRBV3-1/TRBV3-2	16	.	TRBJ1-3	CASSQWDRDSGNTIYF	TGTGCCAGCAGCCAATGGGACAGGGATTCTGGAAACACCATATATTTT
.	TRBV5-1	14	once	TRBJ1-2	CASSFGGADYGYTF	TGCGCCAGCAGCTTCGGGGGGGCTGACTATGGCTACACCTTC
.	TRBV7-8	11	.	TRBJ2-2	CATVGTGELFF	TGTGCCACCGTAGGGACCGGGGAGCTGTTTTTT
.	TRBV6-2/TRBV6-3	16	few	TRBJ1-6	CASSYSGNFANSPLHF	TGTGCCAGCAGTTACTCGGGGAACTTTGCTAATTCACCCCTCCACTTT
TRBD2	TRBV24-1	15	.	TRBJ2-1	CATTATSGRFNEQFF	TGTGCCACCACCGCGACTAGCGGGAGGTTTAATGAGCAGTTCTTC
TRBD2	TRBV30	14	.	TRBJ2-5	CAWRKRGARETQYF	TGTGCCTGGAGAAAGCGGGGGGCCCGAGAGACCCAGTACTTC
.	TRBV18	17	.	TRBJ1-4	CASSPLQGVATNEKLFF	TGTGCCAGCTCACCACTACAGGGAGTTGCAACTAATGAAAAACTGTTTTTT
.	TRBV11-2	16	.	TRBJ1-5	CASSPGSGDEGQPQHF	TGTGCCAGCAGCCCAGGGTCAGGGGACGAGGGGCAGCCCCAGCATTTT
.	TRBV7-2	18	.	TRBJ1-5	CASSLATATGGLGQPQHF	TGTGCCAGCAGCTTAGCAACGGCCACGGGGGGCCTAGGGCAGCCCCAGCATTTT
.	TRBV6-4	17	.	TRBJ2-6	CASSDADSNSGANVLTF	TGTGCCAGCAGTGACGCAGACAGCAACTCTGGGGCCAACGTCCTGACTTTC
TRBD2	TRBV20-1	14	.	TRBJ2-2	CSASSAGDTGELFF	TGCAGTGCTAGTTCAGCGGGGGACACCGGGGAGCTGTTTTTT
.	TRBV5-1	16	.	TRBJ1-1	CASSFLDYYSDTEAFF	TGCGCCAGCAGCTTCCTGGATTATTATAGCGACACTGAAGCTTTCTTT
.	TRBV12-3/TRBV12-4	13	.	TRBJ2-5	CASRDSDKETQYF	TGTGCCAGCAGGGACAGCGACAAAGAGACCCAGTACTTC
.	TRBV9	13	.	TRBJ2-5	CASSVQSQETQYF	TGTGCCAGCAGCGTCCAGAGCCAAGAGACCCAGTACTTC
.	TRBV10-3	14	.	TRBJ1-2	CAISEDRSNYGYTF	TGTGCCATCAGTGAGGACAGGAGTAACTATGGCTACACCTTC
.	TRBV9	16	once	TRBJ1-1	CASSVDNSQMGTEAFF	TGTGCCAGCAGCGTAGATAACAGCCAAATGGGGACTGAAGCTTTCTTT
.	TRBV2	12	once	TRBJ2-7	CASSYVPYEQYF	TGTGCCAGCAGTTACGTGCCCTACGAGCAGTACTTC
.	TRBV24-1	11	once	TRBJ2-7	CATSEGGEQYF	TGTGCCACCAGTGAAGGGGGCGAGCAGTACTTC
TRBD1	TRBV7-9	13	.	TRBJ2-1	CASSLETGNRQFF	TGTGCCAGCAGCTTAGAGACAGGGAATCGGCAGTTCTTC
TRBD1	TRBV7-6	17	.	TRBJ2-3	CASSVSPGTASTDTQYF	TGTGCCAGCAGCGTATCTCCCGGGACAGCTAGCACAGATACGCAGTATTTT
.	TRBV5-4	12	once	TRBJ1-6	CASSLENSPLHF	TGTGCCAGCAGCTTGGAGAATTCACCCCTCCACTTT
TRBD2	TRBV4-1	16	.	TRBJ2-1	CASSQVRLAGLDEQFF	TGCGCCAGCAGCCAAGTTCGGCTAGCGGGGCTGGACGAGCAGTTCTTC
.	TRBV11-2	17	.	TRBJ2-3	CASSLESRIVGTDTQYF	TGTGCCAGCAGCTTAGAGAGTAGGATCGTGGGCACAGATACGCAGTATTTT
.	TRBV10-3	11	.	TRBJ2-7	CAISGQGEQYF	TGTGCCATATCCGGGCAGGGCGAGCAGTACTTC
.	TRBV9	15	.	TRBJ1-4	CASSVVPGTNEKLFF	TGTGCCAGCAGCGTAGTTCCAGGAACTAATGAAAAACTGTTTTTT
.	TRBV5-6	16	.	TRBJ1-3	CASSLTGLSSGNTIYF	TGTGCCAGCAGCTTGACAGGGCTGAGCTCTGGAAACACCATATATTTT
TRBD1	TRBV5-4	15	.	TRBJ1-3	CASSLTGAEGNTIYF	TGTGCCAGCAGCCTGACAGGGGCAGAAGGAAACACCATATATTTT
TRBD1	TRBV2	14	.	TRBJ1-5	CASMAQGGFQPQHF	TGTGCCAGCATGGCGCAGGGGGGTTTTCAGCCCCAGCATTTT
.	TRBV7-2	13	once	TRBJ1-1	CASLSGGRTEAFF	TGTGCCAGCCTGTCGGGAGGGAGGACTGAAGCTTTCTTT
TRBD1	TRBV9	15	.	TRBJ2-7	CASSPTGGIIYEQYF	TGTGCCAGCAGCCCGACAGGGGGGATCATCTACGAGCAGTACTTC
.	TRBV7-3	16	.	TRBJ2-3	CASSPGPELGADTQYF	TGTGCCAGCAGCCCAGGACCGGAGCTCGGGGCAGATACGCAGTATTTT